The source of this T cell receptor beta chain is a study of T cell responses to AZD1222 COVID-19 vaccine. The protocol was immunoSEQ multiplex PCR, while the TCRdb copy is restricted to in-frame clones and leaves out a portion. This sample carries roughly 140,000 clones, approximately 86% of them seen once, and the ten largest clones take roughly 7%. V lost 5 bases and J lost 2, with 18 bases in between. From germline, CDR1 is LNHDA and CDR2 SQIVND (reference sequence). CDR3 length: 16 residues. Material: peripheral blood, obtained after recovery from COVID-19. The chain links TRBV19 to TRBJ1-2, with a tentative D call TRBD1 (5 bases). The receptor was isolated from an adult who had recovered from COVID-19. The DNA of the CDR3 is TGTGCCAGTAGTGCTGCACGGGGCCGCGAGAACTATGGCTACACCTTC. Its translation: CASSAARGRENYGYTF.